What follows are 2 T cell receptor beta chains derived from one specimen sequenced in a study of cytomegalovirus exposure and HLA in healthy donors. Both 60 Vbeta primers and 13 Jbeta primers went into the PCR. Produced via immunoSEQ multiplex PCR; TCRdb's table is partial and in-frame only. The table lists about 150,000 clones, about three quarters of them singletons, with approximately 0.66% in the top ten. Sequencing was performed on PBMCs. These receptors were taken from a male donor in good health and CMV-seronegative.

This clone has just a few counts. This chain uses TRBV18 with TRBJ1-6; D is unresolved. Germline-derived CDR1 and CDR2 are KGHSH and LQKENI. The CDR3 loop spans 15 amino acids. The V gene lost 5 bases and the J gene lost 0 bases, with 8 bases spanning the gap. CDR3 sequence reads: CASSSDTSYNSPLHF. The DNA for the CDR3 is TGTGCCAGCTCATCCGACACCTCCTATAATTCACCCCTCCACTTT.

This clone turned up a few times. The chain employs TRBV28 and TRBJ1-5; perhaps TRBD1 as D (5 bases). V was shortened by 6 bases and J by 7 bases, with 16 bases between the two germline ends. The CDR3 contains 14 residues. CDR1 and CDR2 (germline): MDHEN, SYDVKM. CDR3: CASRGVKTAQPQHF. The CDR3 bases are TGTGCCAGCAGAGGGGTCAAAACGGCCCAGCCCCAGCATTTT.